Reported below is one T cell receptor (beta chain). The antigen is not known. One end of the junction is discordant with germline, which a read error may explain. Via MiXCR, TCRdb re-called the reads, giving one row per CDR3 protein. Of approximately 83,000 distinct CDR3 sequences listed, roughly a quarter are singletons. This entry comes from a study of T cell repertoires in cytomegalovirus infection. The wider study: Alongside well-studied HLA-B-restricted CMV epitopes, recently identified HLA-C-restricted CMV epitopes were also used. Public signatures in TCR beta pointed to CMV infection and matching HLA type.

Whole-study results and caveats: Clonotype analysis showed dominance of the ex vivo response by HLA-C-restricted CMV-specific TCR beta clonotypes.

The CDR3 contains 14 residues. In germline, CDR1 is MNHEY, CDR2 SVGEGT. This chain joins TRBV6-2 or TRBV6-3 and TRBJ1-5; TRBD1 agrees at 7 bases. The sequence derives from a human donor in good health (CMV status not recorded). Some clones in this sample may be carry-over from other donors' samples. The sample here was CD8+ T cells from cultured PBMCs, taken from culture after CMV antigen stimulation. The CDR3 region has the DNA TGTGCCTGCAGCCCTGACAGGGAGGCTCAGCCCCAGCATTTT. It translates to CACSPDREAQPQHF.